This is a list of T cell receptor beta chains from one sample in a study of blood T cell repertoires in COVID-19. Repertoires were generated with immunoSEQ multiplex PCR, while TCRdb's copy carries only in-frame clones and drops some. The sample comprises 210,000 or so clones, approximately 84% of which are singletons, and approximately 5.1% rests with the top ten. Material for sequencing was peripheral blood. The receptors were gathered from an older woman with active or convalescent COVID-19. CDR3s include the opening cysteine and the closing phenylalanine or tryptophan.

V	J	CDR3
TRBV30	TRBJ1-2	CAWSPTGTTTYGYTF
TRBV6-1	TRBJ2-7	CASSDPGEIAYEQYF
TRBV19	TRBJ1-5	CASTAGGEGNQPQHF
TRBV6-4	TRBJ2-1	CASSDSSAGLNEQFF
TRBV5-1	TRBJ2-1	CASSRLAGDTYNEQFF
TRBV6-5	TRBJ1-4	CASSYSVQGGEKLFF
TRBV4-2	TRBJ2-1	CASSQGLAGEDEQFF
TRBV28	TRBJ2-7	CASSFRPLAGVGEQYF
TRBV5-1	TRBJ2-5	CASSPPGSGTRLLETQYF
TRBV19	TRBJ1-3	CASSGSSGNTIYF
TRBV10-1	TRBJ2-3	CASRIPGQGHLSTDTQYF
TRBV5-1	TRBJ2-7	CASSSPTSGATYEQYF
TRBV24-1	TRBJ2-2	CATSDRNLAGGELFF
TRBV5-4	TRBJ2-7	CASSRAASDEQYF
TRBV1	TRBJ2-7	CTSSHGLAGYEQYF
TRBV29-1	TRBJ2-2	CSVEQEHTGELFF